This TCR beta chain originates from a study of T cells in localized non-small cell lung cancer. Of note for this clone: The antigen is undetermined.

Clones were sequenced by immunoSEQ multiplex PCR, and TCRdb holds only the in-frame ones, with some missing. The sample lists about 76,000 clones; 84% were seen once. V shed 1 base, J shed 6 bases, and the junction held 4 bases outside the gene matches. Germline CDR1 and CDR2: SEHNR and FQNEAQ (reference sequence). The CDR3 has 14 amino acids. Regarding the study as a whole: Appearances in adjacent lung were noted for a median about 60 of the top 100 tumor clones.

The sequencing used peripheral blood, collected before any cancer treatment. The chain joins TRBV7-9 to TRBJ2-3, with 7 positions matching TRBD2. This sequence originates from a female donor older than 55 with stage I lung adenocarcinoma. The DNA of the CDR3 is TGTGCCAGCAGCTTAGGTGGGAGGGCGGATACGCAGTATTTT. It translates to CASSLGGRADTQYF.